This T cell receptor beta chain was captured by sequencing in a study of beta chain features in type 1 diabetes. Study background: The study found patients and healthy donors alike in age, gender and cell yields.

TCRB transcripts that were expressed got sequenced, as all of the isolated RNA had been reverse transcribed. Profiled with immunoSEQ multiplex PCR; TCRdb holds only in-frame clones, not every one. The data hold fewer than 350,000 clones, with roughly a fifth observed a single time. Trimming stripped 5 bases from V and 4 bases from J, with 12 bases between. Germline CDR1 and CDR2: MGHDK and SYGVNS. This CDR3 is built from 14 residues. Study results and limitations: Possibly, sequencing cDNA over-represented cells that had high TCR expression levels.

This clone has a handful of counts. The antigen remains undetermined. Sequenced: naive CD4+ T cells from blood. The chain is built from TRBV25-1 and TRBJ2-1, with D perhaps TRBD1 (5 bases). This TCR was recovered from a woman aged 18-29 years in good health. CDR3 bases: TGTGCCAGCAGTCTAAGGGGCATATACAATGAGCAGTTCTTC. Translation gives CASSLRGIYNEQFF.